This T cell receptor beta chain was identified during a study of CD8 T cells in Susac syndrome. Comments on this clonotype: As yet, its antigen is unknown.

About 0.5 to 1 ug RNA was reverse transcribed with random hexamers. Multiplex immunoSEQ PCR targeted 54 Vbeta and 13 Jbeta TCR beta segments. TCRdb re-derived calls from the immunoSEQ multiplex PCR reads in MiXCR, one entry per CDR3 protein. The sample has 110,000 or so distinct CDR3 sequences; about nine tenths are singletons. The study, taken as a whole, reports: The study's TCR sequencing and HLA analysis covered a relatively small number of individuals, and the study acknowledged this.

V lost 3 bases, J lost 0 bases, and 5 bases stayed unmatched. In germline, CDR1 is SGHNT, CDR2 YYREEE (reference sequence). The CDR3 is 16 residues long. Sequencing of TCR beta covered CD8+ and CD4+ T cells obtained from blood. The CD8+ and CD4+ T cells were isolated magnetically using a negative isolation approach, whereas the TEMRA cells were enriched by FACS. This TCR was sampled from a human donor in good health. This chain connects TRBV5-4 to TRBJ2-7, with 11 bases identical to TRBD2. The material sequenced was CD8+ T cells from PBMCs. DNA of the CDR3: TGTGCCAGCAGCTCGACTAGCGGGACAAGCTCCTACGAGCAGTACTTC. The encoded protein is CASSSTSGTSSYEQYF.